This T cell receptor beta chain was documented in a study of shared clonotypes between healthy human individuals. Study-level information: Each donor contributed plates that comprised three CD4 naive, three CD4 memory, two CD8 naive and one CD8 memory.

As regards this clone: Its target is unknown. The same CDR3 can be traced to other DNA sequences in this sample.

The CDR3 totals 16 residues. V was clipped by 5 bases and J by 2 bases, with 19 bases between them. The V gene's germline CDR1 is SGDLS and CDR2 YYNGEE. Clones were sequenced by immunoSEQ multiplex PCR, and TCRdb holds only the in-frame ones, with some missing. Altogether roughly 2 million clones are present, 85% to 95% being singletons, with the ten largest covering about 0.13%. Within Nashville, Tennessee resided all donors, each a Caucasian adult. Division of CD4+ cells produced a CD45RA+ naive subset and a CD45RA-negative memory subset. General study results and limits: Some clonotypes were shared by all four sorted-subset donors, while others were not shared. The non-shared ones had lower generation probabilities than the shared ones.

The chain combines TRBV9 with TRBJ2-5; the D call may be TRBD1 or TRBD2 (6 bases each). This receptor was identified in a man younger than 30 in good health. Sequenced sample: naive CD4+ T cells sorted from blood. Subset defined: CD45RA+ positively selected. CDR3 sequence (DNA): TGTGCCAGCAGTGCCGGCGTGAGAGGGGGGCAAGAGACCCAGTACTTC. Protein product: CASSAGVRGGQETQYF.